A selection of T cell receptor beta chains follows, all from one sample in a study of T cell responses to AZD1222 COVID-19 vaccine. Method: immunoSEQ multiplex PCR; TCRdb's copy keeps in-frame clones and lacks some. This sample yields under 110,000 clones, of which 90% are seen a single time; 1.3% belongs to the top ten. Sequencing used peripheral blood, obtained on day 0 of AZD1222 vaccination. The receptors stem from an adult in good health. Each CDR3 is given with its conserved first and last residue. The order of the fields is J gene, V gene, D gene, clone size, CDR3 DNA, CDR3 protein. The D gene is left open where the match is weak. Clone size is shown for a subset of rows, as once, few, many or a class of expanded clone.

j_call: TRBJ1-2
v_call: TRBV27
d_call: TRBD1
clone_size: NA
cdr3_nt: TGTGCCAGCAGTTCCAGACAGGGTTTAGCTAACTATGGCTACACCTTC
cdr3_aa: CASSSRQGLANYGYTF

j_call: TRBJ2-1
v_call: TRBV11-3
d_call: NA
clone_size: once
cdr3_nt: TGTGCCAGCAGCTTAGGATCGGGGGCAGTCAATGAGCAGTTCTTC
cdr3_aa: CASSLGSGAVNEQFF

j_call: TRBJ1-2
v_call: TRBV5-1
d_call: NA
clone_size: NA
cdr3_nt: TGCGCCAGCAGCTTGGCTGGGAACTATGGCTACACCTTC
cdr3_aa: CASSLAGNYGYTF

j_call: TRBJ2-7
v_call: TRBV27
d_call: NA
clone_size: NA
cdr3_nt: TGTGCCAGCAGTCACCCGGGGAAAAACGGCGAGCAGTACTTC
cdr3_aa: CASSHPGKNGEQYF

j_call: TRBJ2-7
v_call: TRBV9
d_call: NA
clone_size: NA
cdr3_nt: TGTGCCAGCAGCTCCGGACAGTGGGGGGACTACGAGCAGTACTTC
cdr3_aa: CASSSGQWGDYEQYF

j_call: TRBJ1-1
v_call: TRBV11-1
d_call: NA
clone_size: NA
cdr3_nt: TGTGCCAGCAGCCTTCGAACGAGTGAAGCTTTCTTT
cdr3_aa: CASSLRTSEAFF

j_call: TRBJ1-1
v_call: TRBV13
d_call: NA
clone_size: once
cdr3_nt: TGTGCCAGCAGAGAATGGGGGGATCTGAACACTGAAGCTTTCTTT
cdr3_aa: CASREWGDLNTEAFF

j_call: TRBJ1-1
v_call: TRBV2
d_call: NA
clone_size: NA
cdr3_nt: TGTGCCAGCAGACGGCTCGCATGGAACACTGAAGCTTTCTTT
cdr3_aa: CASRRLAWNTEAFF

j_call: TRBJ1-1
v_call: TRBV6-5
d_call: NA
clone_size: NA
cdr3_nt: TGTGCCAGCAGAATGGGAACGCAAGCTTTCTTT
cdr3_aa: CASRMGTQAFF

j_call: TRBJ2-7
v_call: TRBV19
d_call: NA
clone_size: NA
cdr3_nt: TGTGCCAGTAGCCCGTGGGGGGGGGCTAGCTCCTACGAGCAGTACTTC
cdr3_aa: CASSPWGGASSYEQYF

j_call: TRBJ2-7
v_call: TRBV16
d_call: NA
clone_size: NA
cdr3_nt: TGTGCCAGCAGCCAATCCACAGCCCGCGAGCAGTACTTC
cdr3_aa: CASSQSTAREQYF

j_call: TRBJ1-6
v_call: TRBV6-1
d_call: NA
clone_size: NA
cdr3_nt: TGTGCCAGCAGTGAAAGTGAGGGGAATAATTCACCCCTCCACTTT
cdr3_aa: CASSESEGNNSPLHF

j_call: TRBJ1-1
v_call: TRBV6-2/TRBV6-3
d_call: TRBD1
clone_size: NA
cdr3_nt: TGTGCCAGCAGCGGCCTACAGGGGCTTGGGACTGAAGCTTTCTTT
cdr3_aa: CASSGLQGLGTEAFF

j_call: TRBJ1-1
v_call: TRBV5-1
d_call: TRBD1
clone_size: NA
cdr3_nt: TGCGCCAGCAGCCCAAGGACAGGGGAAGCCGCTGAAGCTTTCTTT
cdr3_aa: CASSPRTGEAAEAFF

j_call: TRBJ1-5
v_call: TRBV19
d_call: NA
clone_size: NA
cdr3_nt: TGTGCCAGTAGTATCATGAACGCTCGTAATCAGCCCCAGCATTTT
cdr3_aa: CASSIMNARNQPQHF

j_call: TRBJ2-2
v_call: TRBV6-5
d_call: NA
clone_size: NA
cdr3_nt: TGTGCCAGCAGGCGACTGGACACCGGGGAGCTGTTTTTT
cdr3_aa: CASRRLDTGELFF